This TCR beta chain was obtained from a study of type 1 and type 2 diabetes patients (dated by TCRdb to about 2016). As for the study more broadly: Some 10 type 1 diabetes patients, four type 2 diabetes patients and about 6 nondiabetic controls, all recruited in China, made up the cohort. Across the study, CD4+ and CD8+ T cells were positively selected from PBMCs using CD4 or CD8 MicroBeads on MACS columns. A total of fewer than 20 million paired-end reads were generated across the whole study. In the study, high-throughput sequencing was used to profile TCRbeta repertoires so that type 1 diabetes, type 2 diabetes and nondiabetic individuals could be compared. For the type 1 diabetes patients, the type 2 diabetes patients acted as a disease comparison group. Similar V gene usage was observed when approximately 19-cycle and roughly 25-cycle amplification were compared, suggesting similar primer efficiencies and random PCR bias. Sequencing of the TCRbeta libraries was paired-end and was performed on Illumina HiSeq 2000 or MiSeq instruments.

TCRdb names Illumina MiSeq as the instrument used. TCRbeta CDR3 amplification used genomic DNA from the sorted T cell subsets as template. Multiplex PCR with 30 forward and 13 reverse primers amplified the TCRbeta CDR3 region. After the PCR products were purified with AMPure XP beads, a second PCR of 20 to 30 cycles was run to add indices and adaptors. Before sequencing, libraries were gel-purified with the QIAquick Gel Extraction Kit. The authors processed their data as follows. FLASH was used to merge the paired-end reads, and IgBLAST was used to align the reads to IMGT V, D and J germline references. Reads with less than 70% alignment identity to germline references were removed, leaving 11,114,426 reads across the study. CDR3 boundaries, reading frame and productivity were assigned according to IMGT definitions. Highly-expanded clones were defined as clones making up 1% or more of reads, and normalized Shannon entropy was used to measure diversity. Unpaired two-tailed t-tests were used to test for differences in Shannon entropy between groups. TCRdb's own reprocessing of the public reads used fastp at Q25 and MiXCR and kept productive beta chains. Entries that share a CDR3 protein sequence are merged under the most common genes and DNA. These V and J calls originate from TCRdb's pipeline instead of the authors' own analysis. The sample includes about 250,000 distinct CDR3 sequences, with 45% to 60% observed a single time. 12% to 15% of the sample is in the top ten clones.

Every diabetic patient fulfilled standard classification criteria for type 1 or type 2 diabetes, and glucose and C-peptide were evaluated using WHO-recommended methods. Exclusion applied to any donor with other autoimmune diseases or infections within the previous four weeks. From each participant, 7.5 to 10 milliliters of peripheral blood were collected. LymphoPrep density separation was used to isolate PBMCs. Study-level results and caveats: High diversity was shown by type 2 diabetes repertoires, and the diversity was significantly greater than that of type 1 diabetes repertoires in both CD4+ and CD8+ T cells. Age and gender were not matched between study groups, possibly biasing interpretation. Because only a limited number of T2D and control samples were sequenced, some T1D-only HECs might also appear in more T2D or control samples. Type 2 diabetes patients had few highly-expanded CD4+ clones, median one, accounting for a median approximately 3.7% of reads. Highly correlated V and J gene usage patterns were observed for type 2 diabetes and control samples, with an average of roughly 0.97 between samples.

In the case of this clonotype: Its antigen remains unidentified. No much larger clone is present one base from it, and per-base qualities are unavailable.

The sequenced sample was peripheral blood mononuclear cells (PBMCs). This sequence was found in a man between 18 and 29 years old with type 2 diabetes.

The CDR3: CASSQLGGSTYNEQFF. The nucleotides read TGCGCCAGCAGCCAGTTGGGGGGGAGCACCTACAATGAGCAGTTCTTC. The receptor chain draws on TRBV4-1 and TRBJ2-1; 7 bases in the junction line up with TRBD2. Germline trimming amounts to 3 bases on V and 2 bases on J, with 7 as the count of junction bases outside the gene matches. Per the germline V gene, MGHRA is the CDR1 and YSYEKL is the CDR2. The CDR3 covers 16 residues, taking in both the cysteine and the phenylalanine. Only the CDR3 DNA is retained, 48 bases long and in frame from the first base.